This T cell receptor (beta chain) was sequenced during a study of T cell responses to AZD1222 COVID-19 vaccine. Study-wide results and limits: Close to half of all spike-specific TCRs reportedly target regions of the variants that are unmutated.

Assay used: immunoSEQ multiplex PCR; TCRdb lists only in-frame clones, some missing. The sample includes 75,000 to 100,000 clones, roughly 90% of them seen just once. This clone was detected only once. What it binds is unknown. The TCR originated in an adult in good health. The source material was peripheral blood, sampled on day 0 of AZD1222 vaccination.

As DNA, the CDR3 is TGTGCCAGCAGCTTAATCGGACAGGGCGGGTTCTTC. It translates to CASSLIGQGGFF. This chain links TRBV13 with TRBJ2-1; 8 bases are a match to TRBD1. CDR3 size: 12 residues. V dropped 2 bases and J dropped 15; count of bases not matched to a gene: 6. Germline loops: CDR1 PRHDT, CDR2 FYEKMQ (reference sequence).